This TCR beta chain was profiled in a study of cytomegalovirus exposure and HLA in healthy donors. Study overall: Per a later analysis, the approximately 690 first-cohort and 95 to 150 validation repertoires shared one platform.

Profiled with immunoSEQ multiplex PCR; TCRdb holds only in-frame clones, not every one. The sample has around 120,000 clones, approximately 89% seen once. Overall study findings and caveats: The study labeled 164 TCR beta chains cytomegalovirus-associated. Most TCR sequences were rare, but some public TCRs occurred in many donors.

As regards this clone: Its antigen is not identified.

Sequenced material: PBMCs. The receptor was derived from a man younger than 30 in good health and CMV-seronegative.

In DNA form, the CDR3 reads TGTGCCAGCAGCTTAGGACTAGCCTTAGATACGCAGTATTTT. This translates into CASSLGLALDTQYF. This chain connects TRBV11-3 to TRBJ2-3; 7 nucleotides line up with TRBD2. The CDR3 loop spans 14 amino acids. CDR1 is SGHNT and CDR2 is YENEEA in the germline V gene. The V and J ends lost 1 base and 5 bases, in that order; junction bases with no gene match: 3.